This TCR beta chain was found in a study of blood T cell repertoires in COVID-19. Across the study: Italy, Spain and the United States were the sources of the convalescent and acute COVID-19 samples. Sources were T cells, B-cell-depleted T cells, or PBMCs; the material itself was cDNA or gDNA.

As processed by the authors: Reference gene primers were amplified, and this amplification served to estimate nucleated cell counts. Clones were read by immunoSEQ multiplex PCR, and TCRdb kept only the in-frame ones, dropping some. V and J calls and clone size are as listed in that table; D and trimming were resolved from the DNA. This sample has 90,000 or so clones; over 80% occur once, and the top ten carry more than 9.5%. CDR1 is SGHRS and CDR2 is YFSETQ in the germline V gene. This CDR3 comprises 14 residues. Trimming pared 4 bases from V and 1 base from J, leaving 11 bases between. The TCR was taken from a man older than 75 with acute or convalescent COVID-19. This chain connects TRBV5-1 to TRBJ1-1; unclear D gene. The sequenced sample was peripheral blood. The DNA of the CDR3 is TGCGCCAGCAGCCCCTCCCCCGGGAACACTGAAGCTTTCTTT. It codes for CASSPSPGNTEAFF. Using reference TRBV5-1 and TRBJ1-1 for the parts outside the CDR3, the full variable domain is KAGVTQTPRYLIKTRGQQVTLSCSPISGHRSVSWYQQTPGQGLQFLFEYFSETQRNKGNFPGRFSGRQFSNSRSEMNVSTLELGDSALYLCASSPSPGNTEAFFGQGTRLTVV.